The TCR beta chain described here comes from a study of T cell changes during pregnancy in multiple sclerosis (dated by TCRdb to the late 2010s). Concerning the study at large: The study examined how the T cell repertoire changed over the course of pregnancy in women with multiple sclerosis.

On this clone: This clone's antigen is unknown. The record has no base qualities; no much larger clone is one base away.

The library was generated by the immunoSEQ multiplex PCR assay. TCRdb took this table from immuneACCESS and kept in-frame rearrangements with V and J called. Such tables lack part of the clones; where checked against another copy, unresolved V genes explain under half of the gap, and the rest is unexplained. This sample gives about 130,000 clones in total; approximately 96% of them show up just once. Around 0.46% of the sample is in the top ten clones. The sequence was collected from a female donor with multiple sclerosis, enrolled in a pregnancy study. The input for sequencing was peripheral blood, taken after pregnancy.

For the CDR3, the sequence is CASSLAQPGYTEAFF. The bases read TGCGCCAGCAGCTTGGCCCAACCAGGGTACACTGAAGCTTTCTTT. Recombination connected TRBV5-1 to TRBJ1-1; the best D guess is TRBD1, with 5 bases matching. Trimming at the junction amounts to 0 bases on V and 3 bases on J, and the germline ends lie 12 bases apart. From cysteine to phenylalanine, the CDR3 is 15 amino acids long. This entry keeps only the CDR3 DNA: 45 bases, framed from base 1. Via the germline V gene, CDR1 is SGHRS and CDR2 YFSETQ.